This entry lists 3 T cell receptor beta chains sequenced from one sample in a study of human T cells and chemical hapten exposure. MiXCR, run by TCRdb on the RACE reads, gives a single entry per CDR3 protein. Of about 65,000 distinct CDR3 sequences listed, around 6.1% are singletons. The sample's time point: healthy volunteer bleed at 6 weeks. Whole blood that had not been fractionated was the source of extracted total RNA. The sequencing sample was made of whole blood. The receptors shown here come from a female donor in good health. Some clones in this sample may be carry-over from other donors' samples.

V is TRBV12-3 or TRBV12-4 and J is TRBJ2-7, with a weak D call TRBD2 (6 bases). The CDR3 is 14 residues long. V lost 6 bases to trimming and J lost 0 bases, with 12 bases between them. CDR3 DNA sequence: TGTGCCAGCAGCTCCGACGGGAGCTCCTACGAGCAGTACTTC. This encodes CASSSDGSSYEQYF.

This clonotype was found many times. CDR3 sequence (DNA): TGTGCCAGCAGCACGATGAGGTTGCAGCCGGAGTTCTTC. As protein: CASSTMRLQPEFF. V and J are TRBV6-5 and TRBJ2-1; D is ambiguous. V dropped 6 bases and J dropped 14 bases, with 20 bases sitting between them. The germline V gene has CDR1 MNHEY and CDR2 SVGAGI. This CDR3 is 13 amino acids long.

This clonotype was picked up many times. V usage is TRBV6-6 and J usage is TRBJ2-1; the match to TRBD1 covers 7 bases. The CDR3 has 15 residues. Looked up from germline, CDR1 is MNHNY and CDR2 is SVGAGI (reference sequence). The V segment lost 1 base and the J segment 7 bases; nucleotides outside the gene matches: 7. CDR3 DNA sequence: TGTGCCAGCAGTTACTTAACCGACAGGGAGAATGAGCAGTTCTTC. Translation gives CASSYLTDRENEQFF.